The rows below give T cell receptor beta chains drawn from one sample of a study of T cells after somatic rescue of genetic block. Measured with immunoSEQ multiplex PCR; TCRdb has only the in-frame clones, and not every one. The sample lists more than 70,000 clones; 70% to 90% were seen once. The sequencing sample was made of peripheral blood mononuclear cells (PBMCs). All receptors come from a young woman. CDR3s include the opening cysteine and the closing phenylalanine or tryptophan. A D gene is named only where the DNA matches it firmly. Clone size appears in some rows only: once, few, many, or a class for an expanded clone.

TRBV27	-	TRBJ2-7	-	CASSSTRPSYEQYF	TGTGCCAGCAGCTCCACACGACCCTCCTACGAGCAGTACTTC
TRBV11-3	TRBD1	TRBJ1-2	-	CASSSHGEGAVYGYTF	TGTGCCAGCAGCTCCCACGGCGAGGGGGCAGTCTATGGCTACACCTTC
TRBV23-1	-	TRBJ2-5	-	CASSQSSETGETQYF	TGCGCCAGCAGTCAATCGAGCGAAACCGGAGAGACCCAGTACTTC
TRBV7-6	TRBD1	TRBJ2-4	-	CASRRIRDRGRQNIQYF	TGTGCCAGCAGACGAATCCGGGACAGGGGTCGTCAAAACATTCAGTACTTC
TRBV19	-	TRBJ1-5	once	CASSIRVNLGPQHF	TGTGCCAGTAGTATTCGGGTGAACCTGGGGCCCCAGCATTTT
TRBV5-4	TRBD1	TRBJ2-2	-	CASRRDRGYTGELFF	TGTGCCAGCAGACGGGACAGGGGTTACACCGGGGAGCTGTTTTTT
TRBV28	TRBD1	TRBJ1-5	-	CASSLLSRGGTGSNQPQHF	TGTGCCAGCAGTTTATTGTCTAGAGGGGGGACAGGATCCAATCAGCCCCAGCATTTT
TRBV7-2	-	TRBJ2-7	-	CASSTSYEQYF	TGTGCCAGCAGCACTTCCTACGAGCAGTACTTC
TRBV5-1	-	TRBJ2-2	-	CASRGGVNTGELFF	TGCGCCAGCAGGGGAGGTGTGAACACCGGGGAGCTGTTTTTT
TRBV6-5	-	TRBJ2-2	-	CASTPGTNTGELFF	TGTGCCAGCACCCCGGGGACAAACACCGGGGAGCTGTTTTTT
TRBV28	-	TRBJ2-1	-	CASITGARYNEQFF	TGTGCCAGCATTACCGGGGCGCGATACAATGAGCAGTTCTTC
TRBV7-2	-	TRBJ2-1	-	CASRRDLRREDEQFF	TGTGCCAGCCGGCGGGACTTGAGGAGGGAAGATGAGCAGTTCTTC
TRBV5-6	TRBD1	TRBJ2-1	-	CASSLGAGGNNEQFF	TGTGCCAGCAGCTTGGGGGCAGGGGGTAACAATGAGCAGTTCTTC
TRBV6-6	-	TRBJ2-7	-	CASSYATEGLSYEQYF	TGTGCCAGCAGTTACGCGACAGAGGGACTTTCCTACGAGCAGTACTTC
TRBV11-2	TRBD2	TRBJ2-1	-	CASSRDVAGVAYNEQFF	TGTGCCAGCAGCAGGGACGTAGCGGGAGTTGCATACAATGAGCAGTTCTTC
TRBV30	-	TRBJ2-7	-	CAWNGGPVYEQYF	TGTGCCTGGAATGGGGGCCCCGTCTACGAGCAGTACTTC
TRBV4-3	TRBD2	TRBJ2-7	once	CASSQDRLAGTYEQYF	TGCGCCAGCAGCCAAGATCGGCTAGCGGGAACCTACGAGCAGTACTTC
TRBV6-5	TRBD1	TRBJ2-2	-	CASTRQGGTGELFF	TGTGCCAGCACCCGACAGGGGGGCACCGGGGAGCTGTTTTTT
TRBV5-1	TRBD1	TRBJ1-1	-	CASSSQGTASHATPNTEAFF	TGCGCCAGCAGCTCCCAAGGGACAGCCAGCCACGCTACCCCTAACACTGAAGCTTTCTTT
TRBV27	TRBD2	TRBJ2-7	-	CASSYFSGSVSYEQYF	TGTGCCAGCAGTTACTTCAGCGGGAGCGTCTCCTACGAGCAGTACTTC